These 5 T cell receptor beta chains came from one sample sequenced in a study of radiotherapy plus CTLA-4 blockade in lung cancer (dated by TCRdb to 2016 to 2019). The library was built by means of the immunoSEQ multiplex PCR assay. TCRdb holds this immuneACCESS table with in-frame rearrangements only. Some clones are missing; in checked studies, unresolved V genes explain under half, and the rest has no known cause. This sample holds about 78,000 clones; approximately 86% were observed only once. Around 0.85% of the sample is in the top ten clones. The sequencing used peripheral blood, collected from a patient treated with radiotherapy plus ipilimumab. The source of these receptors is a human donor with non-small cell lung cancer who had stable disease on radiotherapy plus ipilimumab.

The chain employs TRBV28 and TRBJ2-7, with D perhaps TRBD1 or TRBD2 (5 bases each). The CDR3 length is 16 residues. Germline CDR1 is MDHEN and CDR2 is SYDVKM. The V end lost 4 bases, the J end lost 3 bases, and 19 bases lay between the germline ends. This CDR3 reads CASSSLSGTKGYEQYF. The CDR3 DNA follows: TGTGCCAGCAGTTCACTGTCAGGGACGAAAGGCTACGAGCAGTACTTC.

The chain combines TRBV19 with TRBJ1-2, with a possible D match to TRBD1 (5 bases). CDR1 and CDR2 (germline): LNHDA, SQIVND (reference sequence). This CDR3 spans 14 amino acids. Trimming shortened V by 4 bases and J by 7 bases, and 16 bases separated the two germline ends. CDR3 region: CASSTGTQRGGYTF. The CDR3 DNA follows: TGTGCCAGTAGTACCGGGACTCAGAGGGGTGGCTACACCTTC. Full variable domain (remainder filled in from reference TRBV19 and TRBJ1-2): DGGITQSPKYLFRKEGQNVTLSCEQNLNHDAMYWYRQDPGQGLRLIYYSQIVNDFQKGDIAEGYSVSREKKESFPLTVTSAQKNPTAFYLCASSTGTQRGGYTFGSGTRLTVV.

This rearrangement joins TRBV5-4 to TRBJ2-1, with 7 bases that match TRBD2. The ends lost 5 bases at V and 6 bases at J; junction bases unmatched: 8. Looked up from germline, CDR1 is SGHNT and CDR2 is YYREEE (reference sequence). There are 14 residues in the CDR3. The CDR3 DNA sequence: TGTGCCAGCAGATCCGGGGCGGGGGTCAATGAGCAGTTCTTC. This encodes CASRSGAGVNEQFF.

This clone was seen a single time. CDR3 nucleotides: TGCGCCAGCAGCTTTGAGGGGATGGCTACGCAGTATTTT. Its protein product is CASSFEGMATQYF. The chain links TRBV5-1 to TRBJ2-3, with D perhaps assigned TRBD1 or TRBD2 (5 bases each). There are 13 residues in the CDR3. With 2 bases removed from V and 8 bases from J, the gap between germline ends came to 12 bases. Germline CDR1 SGHRS, CDR2 YFSETQ.

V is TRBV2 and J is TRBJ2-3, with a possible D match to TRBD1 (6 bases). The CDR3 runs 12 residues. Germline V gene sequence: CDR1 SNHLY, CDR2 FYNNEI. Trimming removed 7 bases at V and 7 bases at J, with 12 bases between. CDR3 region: CASTIDRHTQYF. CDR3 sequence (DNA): TGTGCCAGCACCATCGACAGGCATACGCAGTATTTT.